This T cell receptor (beta chain) derives from a study of cytomegalovirus exposure and HLA in healthy donors. Study summary: Genotyping of 300 to 450 donors showed that 80% to 85% belonged to the Caucasian-associated ancestry cluster. Findings of the study overall: A later analysis linked a missense variant in DCLRE1C to the trimming of TCR beta V and J genes. The classifier was said to identify cytomegalovirus status with high specificity and sensitivity. Later analysis showed most CMV-associated TCR beta chains appearing HLA-restricted.

The PCR ran on 60 Vbeta and 13 Jbeta primers. The assay was immunoSEQ multiplex PCR, and TCRdb's table has in-frame clones only and misses some. Of roughly 130,000 clones in the sample, around 79% were seen once. V gave up 5 bases and J gave up 4 bases, with 14 bases separating them. This CDR3 comprises 14 residues. CDR1 is LNHDA, CDR2 SQIVND, per germline (reference sequence). On this clone: As yet, its antigen is unknown.

Source material: PBMCs. The origin of this receptor is a man younger than 30 in good health and CMV-seronegative. The V and J genes are TRBV19 and TRBJ1-2; tentative D call: TRBD1 (5 bases). The CDR3 loop is CASSRQRTSYGYTF. The CDR3 DNA reads as TGTGCCAGTAGTCGACAAAGGACATCCTATGGCTACACCTTC.